Below, 13 T cell receptor beta chains from the same sample are listed, as sequenced in a study of blood T cell repertoires in COVID-19. Produced via immunoSEQ multiplex PCR; TCRdb's table is partial and in-frame only. Here the sample spans around 180,000 clones, 85% to 90% being singletons. Sequencing input: peripheral blood. These receptors all stem from a person aged 70 to 85 with COVID-19, enrolled during active disease.

V usage is TRBV5-1 and J usage is TRBJ2-5, with D unresolved. This CDR3 has 12 amino acids. The ends were cut back, 2 bases at V and 2 bases at J, with 4 bases in the middle. The germline gives CDR1 SGHRS, CDR2 YFSETQ. The CDR3 DNA is TGCGCCAGCAGCTTCCGTCAAGAGACCCAGTACTTC. Translated: CASSFRQETQYF.

This clone turned up a few times. The chain carries TRBV29-1 and TRBJ2-6; 9 bases map to TRBD1. J was trimmed by 0 bases and V by 2 bases; bases with no gene match: 5. The length of the CDR3 is 17 residues. The germline CDR1 and CDR2 sequences are SQVTM and ANQGSEA. The CDR3 DNA is TGCAGCGTTGAAAAAACAGGGGGCTCCTCTGGGGCCAACGTCCTGACTTTC. It codes for CSVEKTGGSSGANVLTF.

V and J are TRBV9 and TRBJ1-2; D is unclear. This CDR3 is 13 amino acids long. Germline V CDR1 and CDR2: SGDLS, YYNGEE. The V and J ends lost 3 bases and 4 bases respectively, with 10 bases between them. The CDR3 loop is CASSDGGVYGYTF. The CDR3 nucleotides read TGTGCCAGCAGCGATGGCGGGGTCTATGGCTACACCTTC.

The V and J genes are TRBV30 and TRBJ2-1; TRBD2 matches 7 bases. CDR1 GTSNPN and CDR2 SVGIG come from the germline V gene (reference sequence). This CDR3 contains 11 residues. With V trimmed by 3 bases and J by 10 bases, 3 bases remained unmatched. The CDR3 bases are TGTGCCTGGAGCGGGGGGTCCGAGCAGTTCTTC. Encoded protein: CAWSGGSEQFF.

J is TRBJ1-2 and V is TRBV21-1. TRBV21-1 is tagged as a pseudogene. This CDR3 region has 13 residues. The CDR3 reads CASSGGAAYGYTF. The CDR3, as DNA: TGTGCCAGCAGCGGGGGGGCAGCCTATGGCTACACCTTC.

The gene calls are TRBV4-3 and TRBJ2-2, with D possibly TRBD1 on 6 matching bases. CDR3 length: 16 amino acids. V was cut by 4 bases and J by 3 bases, with 15 bases left in between. CDR1 is LGHNA, CDR2 YSLEER, per germline. CDR3 sequence reads: CASSLHRDTYTGELFF. DNA for the CDR3: TGCGCCAGCAGCCTCCACCGGGACACGTACACCGGGGAGCTGTTTTTT.

The chain combines TRBV10-3 with TRBJ1-4; 8 nucleotides match TRBD1. The CDR3 loop spans 13 amino acids. V lost 8 bases, J lost 4 bases, and 3 bases stayed unmatched. Germline CDR1 is ENHRY and CDR2 is SYGVKD. Here the CDR3 DNA reads TGTGCCATCGGACAGGGATATAATGAAAAACTGTTTTTT. This sequence encodes CAIGQGYNEKLFF.

The CDR3 is CASSQAGRTGDGYTF. In DNA, the CDR3 is TGCGCCAGCAGCCAAGCGGGTAGGACAGGGGATGGCTACACCTTC. The V call is TRBV4-3, the J call TRBJ1-2; 9 bases fit TRBD1. The CDR3 runs 15 residues. With V trimmed by 1 base and J by 6 bases, 6 bases remained unmatched. Per germline, CDR1 LGHNA and CDR2 YSLEER.

This rearrangement joins TRBV18 to TRBJ1-5; D ambiguous. Trimming removed 1 base at V and 3 bases at J, with 10 bases between. CDR3 length equals 15 residues. Germline values: CDR1 KGHSH, CDR2 LQKENI. Here the CDR3 reads CASSPLSGDNQPQHF. The CDR3 DNA is TGTGCCAGCTCACCACTTTCGGGAGACAATCAGCCCCAGCATTTT.

The chain has TRBV3-1 (or the pseudogene TRBV3-2) and TRBJ2-7; D perhaps matches TRBD1 (5 bases). The V and J ends lost 0 bases and 6 bases respectively, with 9 bases between them. CDR1 is LGHDT, CDR2 YNNKEL, per germline (reference sequence). CDR3 length equals 13 residues. The CDR3: CASSQDLGAEQYF. CDR3 coding DNA: TGTGCCAGCAGCCAAGACTTAGGGGCCGAGCAGTACTTC.

V gene TRBV5-1 combines with J gene TRBJ2-1; D gene uncertain. This CDR3 contains 15 residues. Trimming cost V 3 bases and J 4 bases, with 14 bases left between them. Germline CDR1 SGHRS, CDR2 YFSETQ. CDR3 region: CASSYYSGDYNEQFF. CDR3 nucleotide sequence: TGCGCCAGCAGCTACTATAGTGGAGATTACAATGAGCAGTTCTTC.

The chain combines TRBV6-6 with TRBJ1-2; 10 positions match TRBD1. With V trimmed by 5 bases and J by 4 bases, 10 bases remained unmatched. Germline CDR1 and CDR2: MNHNY and SVGAGI (reference sequence). CDR3 length: 16 residues. In DNA, the CDR3 is TGTGCCAGCAGTCGATCCGGGACAGGGGCTGGCTATGGCTACACCTTC. It is translated as CASSRSGTGAGYGYTF.

V is TRBV7-2 and J is TRBJ1-2; TRBD1 might be the D (6 bases). V was cut by 8 bases and J by 3 bases, with 19 bases left in between. The CDR3 runs 15 residues. Germline values: CDR1 SGHTA, CDR2 FQGNSA. This CDR3 is CASRSNRASDYGYTF. The CDR3 DNA reads TGTGCCAGCCGATCCAACAGGGCATCAGACTATGGCTACACCTTC.